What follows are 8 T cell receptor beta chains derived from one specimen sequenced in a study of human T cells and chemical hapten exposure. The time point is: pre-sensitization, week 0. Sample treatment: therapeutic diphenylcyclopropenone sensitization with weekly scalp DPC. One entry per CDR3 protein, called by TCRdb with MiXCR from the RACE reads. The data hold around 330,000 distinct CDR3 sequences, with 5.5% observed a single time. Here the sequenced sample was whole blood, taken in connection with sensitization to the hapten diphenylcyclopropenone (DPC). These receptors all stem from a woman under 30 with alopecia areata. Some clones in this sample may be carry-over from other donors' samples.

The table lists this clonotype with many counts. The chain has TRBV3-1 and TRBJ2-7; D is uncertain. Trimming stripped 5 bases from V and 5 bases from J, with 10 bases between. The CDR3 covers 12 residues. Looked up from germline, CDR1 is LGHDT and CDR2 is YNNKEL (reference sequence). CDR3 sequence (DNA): TGTGCCAGCAGCGCCCGAGGAGACGAGCAGTACTTC. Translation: CASSARGDEQYF.

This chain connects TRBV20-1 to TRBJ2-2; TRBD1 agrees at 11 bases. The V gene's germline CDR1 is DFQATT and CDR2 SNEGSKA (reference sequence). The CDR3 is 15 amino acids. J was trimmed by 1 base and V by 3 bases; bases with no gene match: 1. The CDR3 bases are TGCAGTGCTAGGGGACAGGGGGAGAACACCGGGGAGCTGTTTTTT. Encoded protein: CSARGQGENTGELFF.

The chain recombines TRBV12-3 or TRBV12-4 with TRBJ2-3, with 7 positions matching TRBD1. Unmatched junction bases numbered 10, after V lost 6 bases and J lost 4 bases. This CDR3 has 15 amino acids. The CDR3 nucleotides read TGTGCCAGCAGCTCCGCAAACAGGGGAGCAGATACGCAGTATTTT. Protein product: CASSSANRGADTQYF.

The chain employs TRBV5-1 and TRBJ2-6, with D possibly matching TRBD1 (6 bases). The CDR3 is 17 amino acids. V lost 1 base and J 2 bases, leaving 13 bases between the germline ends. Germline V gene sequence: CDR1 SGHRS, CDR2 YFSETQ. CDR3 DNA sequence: TGCGCCAGCAGCTTGACAGGGTCGTTCACTGGGGCCAACGTCCTGACTTTC. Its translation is CASSLTGSFTGANVLTF.

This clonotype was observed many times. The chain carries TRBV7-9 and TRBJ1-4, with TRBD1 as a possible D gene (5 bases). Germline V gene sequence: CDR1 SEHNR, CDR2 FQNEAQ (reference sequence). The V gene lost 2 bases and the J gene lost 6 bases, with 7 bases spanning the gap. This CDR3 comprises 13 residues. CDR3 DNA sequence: TGTGCCAGCAGCTTACGGGGGGATGAAAAACTGTTTTTT. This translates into CASSLRGDEKLFF.

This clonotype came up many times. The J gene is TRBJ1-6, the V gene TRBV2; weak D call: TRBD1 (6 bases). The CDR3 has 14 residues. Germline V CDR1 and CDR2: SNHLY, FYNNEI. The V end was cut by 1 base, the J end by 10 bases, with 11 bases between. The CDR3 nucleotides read TGTGCCAGCAGTGAAGAGGGGGGGTCCTCACCCCTCCACTTT. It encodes CASSEEGGSSPLHF.

The CDR3 nucleotides are TGTGCCAGCAGCTTATTGCCCTTGCAAGATACGCAGTATTTT. This encodes CASSLLPLQDTQYF. V usage is TRBV11-2 and J usage is TRBJ2-3; no clear D. The CDR3 loop spans 14 amino acids. Trimming pared 2 bases from V and 5 bases from J, leaving 11 bases between. Germline CDR1 SGHAT, CDR2 FQNNGV.

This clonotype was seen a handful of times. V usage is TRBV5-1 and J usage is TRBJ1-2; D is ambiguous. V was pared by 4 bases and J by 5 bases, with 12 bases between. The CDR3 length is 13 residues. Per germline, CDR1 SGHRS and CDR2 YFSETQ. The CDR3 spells CASSIDTRYGYTF. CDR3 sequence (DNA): TGCGCCAGCAGCATAGACACGAGATATGGCTACACCTTC.